Listed below are T cell receptor beta chains from one sample, sequenced in a study of immune cell composition in non-small cell lung cancer. Sequenced by immunoSEQ multiplex PCR; TCRdb stores in-frame clones only, minus some. The data contain some 15,000 clones, roughly 80% of them singletons. Sequenced input: lung tumor tissue. These receptors were obtained from a human donor with non-small cell lung cancer. CDR3s include the opening cysteine and the closing phenylalanine or tryptophan.

V	J	CDR3
TRBV29-1	TRBJ2-3	CSVEGGRAADTQYF
TRBV5-1	TRBJ1-2	CASSLERGLYGYTF
TRBV27	TRBJ2-2	CASSLQGAGELFF
TRBV30	TRBJ1-4	CAWRPTGWGEKLFF
TRBV6-1	TRBJ2-1	CASSEAQRGFVQFF
TRBV11-1	TRBJ2-1	CASSPGTTEQFF
TRBV27	TRBJ2-1	CASSLRYGTSGSLNNEQFF
TRBV18	TRBJ1-2	CASSPLFGQTGVSYGYTF
TRBV27	TRBJ2-5	CASSSLGETQYF
TRBV10-2	TRBJ2-1	CASSASGAYNEQFF